The rows below give T cell receptor beta chains drawn from one sample of a study of CD8+CD57+ T cells in acquired aplastic anemia. TCRdb re-derived calls from the reads in MiXCR, one entry per CDR3 protein. The table shows roughly 200,000 distinct CDR3 sequences, with roughly 63% occurring only once. Sequencing input: sorted CD4+, CD8+, or CD8+CD57+ T cells (not recorded which) from PBMCs. These receptors originate from a human donor with aplastic anemia. The CDR3 runs from the conserved cysteine through the conserved F or W. A D gene is named only where the DNA matches it firmly. The size of a clone is reported for some rows only, either as once, few or many, or as a class for expanded clones.

v_call: TRBV10-3; clone_size: once; j_call: TRBJ2-7; d_call: .; cdr3_nt: TGTGCCATCAGCCGCGACGGGTCCAACGAGCAGTACTTC; cdr3_aa: CAISRDGSNEQYF
v_call: TRBV10-1; clone_size: .; j_call: TRBJ1-2; d_call: .; cdr3_nt: TGCGCCAGCAGTCGGCAGGCCCCCTCTAACTATGGCTACACCTTC; cdr3_aa: CASSRQAPSNYGYTF
v_call: TRBV19; clone_size: .; j_call: TRBJ2-2; d_call: .; cdr3_nt: TGTGCCAGTAACCCAAGACTAGCCGGGGAGCTGTTTTTT; cdr3_aa: CASNPRLAGELFF
v_call: TRBV30; clone_size: .; j_call: TRBJ2-7; d_call: .; cdr3_nt: TGTGCCTGGGGACAGTCCTACGGGCAGTACTTC; cdr3_aa: CAWGQSYGQYF
v_call: TRBV4-3; clone_size: .; j_call: TRBJ1-5; d_call: .; cdr3_nt: TGCGCCAGCAGCCAAGCGCATATGGACAAGTTAGGTCAGCCCCAGCATTTT; cdr3_aa: CASSQAHMDKLGQPQHF
v_call: TRBV7-3; clone_size: .; j_call: TRBJ2-2; d_call: TRBD2; cdr3_nt: TGTGCCAGCCGACTTGACTCCGCTAGCGGGAACACCGGGGAGCTGTTTTTT; cdr3_aa: CASRLDSASGNTGELFF
v_call: TRBV7-8; clone_size: .; j_call: TRBJ2-1; d_call: .; cdr3_nt: TGTGCCAGCAGCCAGGGGGGGTCCTACAATGAGCAGTTCTTC; cdr3_aa: CASSQGGSYNEQFF
v_call: TRBV6-5; clone_size: once; j_call: TRBJ2-7; d_call: TRBD1; cdr3_nt: TGTGCCAGTGGGGGGAGGACAGGGAACAACGAGCAGTACTTC; cdr3_aa: CASGGRTGNNEQYF
v_call: TRBV7-8; clone_size: .; j_call: TRBJ1-6; d_call: .; cdr3_nt: TGTGCCAGCAGCTTAGGCACCGCGGGAGATTCACCCCTCCACTTT; cdr3_aa: CASSLGTAGDSPLHF
v_call: TRBV15; clone_size: .; j_call: TRBJ2-3; d_call: .; cdr3_nt: TGTGCCACCAGCAGAGATAAGAAACAGATAAGCACAGATACGCAGTATTTT; cdr3_aa: CATSRDKKQISTDTQYF
v_call: TRBV27; clone_size: many; j_call: TRBJ2-1; d_call: .; cdr3_nt: TGTGCCAGCAGTTTAGGGCAATCCAATGAGCAGTTCTTC; cdr3_aa: CASSLGQSNEQFF
v_call: TRBV4-2; clone_size: many; j_call: TRBJ2-5; d_call: TRBD2; cdr3_nt: TGTGCCAGCAGCCAAGCCCCTCCGGGGGGGGCAGAGACCCAGTACTTC; cdr3_aa: CASSQAPPGGAETQYF
v_call: TRBV30; clone_size: .; j_call: TRBJ1-1; d_call: TRBD1; cdr3_nt: TGTGCCTGGAGTACAGGGGGGGGCACTGAAGCTTTCTTT; cdr3_aa: CAWSTGGGTEAFF
v_call: TRBV25-1; clone_size: .; j_call: TRBJ2-1; d_call: TRBD1; cdr3_nt: TGTGCCAGCAGTGCCCCGGGACAGGGAAAAACCTATGAGCAGTTCTTC; cdr3_aa: CASSAPGQGKTYEQFF
v_call: TRBV10-3; clone_size: .; j_call: TRBJ1-5; d_call: .; cdr3_nt: TGTGCCATCAGTGATGTGGGGGGGAGAACCTACGAGCATTTT; cdr3_aa: CAISDVGGRTYEHF
v_call: TRBV7-9; clone_size: few; j_call: TRBJ2-7; d_call: .; cdr3_nt: TGTGCCAGCAGCCCCGGAGGGGGGCGAACCTACGAGCAGTACTTC; cdr3_aa: CASSPGGGRTYEQYF
v_call: TRBV24-1; clone_size: .; j_call: TRBJ2-7; d_call: TRBD1; cdr3_nt: TGTGCCACCAGTGATCCGGGACAGGGGGACTACGAGCAGTACTTC; cdr3_aa: CATSDPGQGDYEQYF
v_call: TRBV5-1; clone_size: .; j_call: TRBJ2-2; d_call: .; cdr3_nt: TGCGCCAGCAGCTGGGACAGGCGGGGGCCCCCCCGGGAGCTGTTTTTT; cdr3_aa: CASSWDRRGPPRELFF
v_call: TRBV12-3/TRBV12-4; clone_size: .; j_call: TRBJ1-2; d_call: .; cdr3_nt: TGTGCCAGCAGTCCCCGGGGCATTAGATATGGCTACACCTTC; cdr3_aa: CASSPRGIRYGYTF
v_call: TRBV10-3; clone_size: few; j_call: TRBJ1-2; d_call: TRBD1; cdr3_nt: TGTGCCATCAGTGACGGGACAGGGGGCTTCTATGGCTACACCTTC; cdr3_aa: CAISDGTGGFYGYTF
v_call: TRBV7-8; clone_size: .; j_call: TRBJ2-3; d_call: TRBD1; cdr3_nt: TGTGCCAGCAGCGACGGGACAGGGGGAGATACGCAGTATTTT; cdr3_aa: CASSDGTGGDTQYF
v_call: TRBV7-9; clone_size: .; j_call: TRBJ2-3; d_call: .; cdr3_nt: TGTGCCAGCAGCCCTCCAGGGTATACGCAGTATTTT; cdr3_aa: CASSPPGYTQYF
v_call: TRBV12-3/TRBV12-4; clone_size: few; j_call: TRBJ1-5; d_call: .; cdr3_nt: TGTGCCATCAAGGCAGGCGAGCGCAATCAGCCCCAGCATTTT; cdr3_aa: CAIKAGERNQPQHF
v_call: TRBV7-2; clone_size: .; j_call: TRBJ2-7; d_call: .; cdr3_nt: TGTGCCAGCAGCTTGCGACAGGACGAGCAGTACTTC; cdr3_aa: CASSLRQDEQYF
v_call: TRBV4-1; clone_size: .; j_call: TRBJ2-7; d_call: .; cdr3_nt: TGCGCCAGCAGCCAAGGTGGGCGACACTACGAGCAGTACTTC; cdr3_aa: CASSQGGRHYEQYF
v_call: TRBV19; clone_size: many; j_call: TRBJ2-3; d_call: TRBD1; cdr3_nt: TGTGCCAGTAGAGTTGTCCCGGGACAGGGGACAGATACGCAGTATTTT; cdr3_aa: CASRVVPGQGTDTQYF
v_call: TRBV9; clone_size: once; j_call: TRBJ2-1; d_call: TRBD2; cdr3_nt: TGTGCCAGCAGCCAAACTAGCGGCTACAATGAGCAGTTCTTC; cdr3_aa: CASSQTSGYNEQFF
v_call: TRBV12-3/TRBV12-4; clone_size: .; j_call: TRBJ2-1; d_call: TRBD1; cdr3_nt: TGTGCCAGCAGTTTGCGGCAGGGGGCAATTAATGAGCAGTTCTTC; cdr3_aa: CASSLRQGAINEQFF
v_call: TRBV7-9; clone_size: many; j_call: TRBJ1-1; d_call: .; cdr3_nt: TGTGCCAGCAGCTCCGAAGTGGGGACTGAAGCTTTCTTT; cdr3_aa: CASSSEVGTEAFF
v_call: TRBV7-6; clone_size: .; j_call: TRBJ2-2; d_call: TRBD1; cdr3_nt: TGTGCCAGCAGTCCGACGACAGGGGGTAACACCGGGGAGCTGTTTTTT; cdr3_aa: CASSPTTGGNTGELFF
v_call: TRBV7-9; clone_size: .; j_call: TRBJ2-7; d_call: .; cdr3_nt: TGTGCCACGGCGGCGGGGGCCGAGCAGTACTTC; cdr3_aa: CATAAGAEQYF
v_call: TRBV7-2; clone_size: few; j_call: TRBJ2-7; d_call: .; cdr3_nt: TGTGCCAGCACCCTGCAGGGGGGATCCTACGAGCAGTACTTC; cdr3_aa: CASTLQGGSYEQYF
v_call: TRBV5-4; clone_size: .; j_call: TRBJ1-2; d_call: .; cdr3_nt: TGTGCCAGCAGCTCCGGGACATCTGGCTATGGCTACACCTTC; cdr3_aa: CASSSGTSGYGYTF
v_call: TRBV24-1; clone_size: few; j_call: TRBJ1-1; d_call: .; cdr3_nt: TGTGCCACCAGCCGGGGGGTAAACACTGAAGCTTTCTTT; cdr3_aa: CATSRGVNTEAFF
v_call: TRBV25-1; clone_size: .; j_call: TRBJ2-7; d_call: .; cdr3_nt: TGTGCCAGTAGTACCCCCGGGGAGCAGTGCTTC; cdr3_aa: CASSTPGEQCF
v_call: TRBV3-1; clone_size: few; j_call: TRBJ1-2; d_call: TRBD1; cdr3_nt: TGTGCCAGCAGCCAACTTTTCCGGGACAGGGTTGAGGGCTACACCTTC; cdr3_aa: CASSQLFRDRVEGYTF
v_call: TRBV14; clone_size: .; j_call: TRBJ1-1; d_call: .; cdr3_nt: TGTGCCAGCAGCCAAGTGGATCCGGGAGGCACTGAAGCTTTCTTT; cdr3_aa: CASSQVDPGGTEAFF
v_call: TRBV24-1; clone_size: .; j_call: TRBJ1-5; d_call: TRBD1; cdr3_nt: TGTGCCACCAGTGACTCCGGACAGGGAACAAAACGCCAGCCCCAGCATTTT; cdr3_aa: CATSDSGQGTKRQPQHF
v_call: TRBV7-8; clone_size: .; j_call: TRBJ1-2; d_call: .; cdr3_nt: TGTGCCAGCAGCTTCTTGTTTAACTATGGCTACACCTTC; cdr3_aa: CASSFLFNYGYTF
v_call: TRBV2; clone_size: .; j_call: TRBJ1-6; d_call: .; cdr3_nt: TGTGCCAGCAGACCTGGATTAAATAATTCACCCCTCCACTTT; cdr3_aa: CASRPGLNNSPLHF
v_call: TRBV20-1; clone_size: .; j_call: TRBJ2-7; d_call: .; cdr3_nt: TGCAGTGCTAGAGACTTAAGCTGGGAAAAAAACGAGCAGTACTTC; cdr3_aa: CSARDLSWEKNEQYF
v_call: TRBV4-1; clone_size: .; j_call: TRBJ2-7; d_call: .; cdr3_nt: TGCGCCAGCAGCCAAGGTTCTTCCCTCTACGAGCAGTACTTC; cdr3_aa: CASSQGSSLYEQYF